A selection of T cell receptor beta chains follows, all from one sample in a study of blood T cells in healthy people across ages. TCRdb called the 5' RACE reads again in MiXCR, with one record for every CDR3 protein. The sample contains about 730,000 distinct CDR3 sequences, about 42% of which appear only once. The material sequenced was blood. The receptor set was obtained from a woman between 55 and 75 years old in good health. Each CDR3 is given with its conserved first and last residue. Each record gives: V gene, J gene, D gene, clone size, CDR3 DNA, CDR3 protein. A D gene is named only where the DNA matches it firmly. Clone size is given for some rows only: seen once, a few or many times, or a class if the clone is expanded.

TRBV20-1	TRBJ2-7	.	.	TGCAGTGCTAAACTCCCGGACAGCTCCTACGAGCAGTACTTC	CSAKLPDSSYEQYF
TRBV29-1	TRBJ1-2	.	many	TGCAGCGTTGTGGCAGTTAACTATGGCTACACCTTC	CSVVAVNYGYTF
TRBV7-2	TRBJ2-1	TRBD2	.	TGTGCCAGCAGCGCGGGACTAGCGACGTACAATGAGCAGTTCTTC	CASSAGLATYNEQFF
TRBV15	TRBJ2-7	.	.	TGTGCCACCAGCAGCAGGGATAACGAGCAGTACTTC	CATSSRDNEQYF
TRBV5-1	TRBJ2-1	.	many	TGCGCCAGCAGCTTGAGTACCGCCGGGGAGCAGTTCTTC	CASSLSTAGEQFF
TRBV2	TRBJ2-1	TRBD2	few	TGTGCCAGCAGTGCGAGCGGGGGGGCCAACAATGAGCAGTTCTTC	CASSASGGANNEQFF
TRBV7-2	TRBJ2-1	.	few	TGTGCCAGCAGCCCGGGACTTAGTGGCGATGAGCAGTTCTTC	CASSPGLSGDEQFF
TRBV12-3/TRBV12-4	TRBJ1-2	.	.	TGTGCCAGCAGCTTAACAACGGGTTATAACTATGGCTACACCTTC	CASSLTTGYNYGYTF
TRBV4-3	TRBJ2-1	TRBD2	.	TGCGCCAGCAGCCAAGTATCTAGCGGGAGGCCCCCCTACAATGAGCAGTTCTTC	CASSQVSSGRPPYNEQFF
TRBV30	TRBJ2-4	.	.	TGTGCCTGGTTGGCAGGAAGTCTAGCCAAAAACATTCAGTACTTC	CAWLAGSLAKNIQYF
TRBV5-1	TRBJ2-5	TRBD1	.	TGCGCCAGCAGCATCGGACAGGGGCCTAATGGAGAGACCCAGTACTTC	CASSIGQGPNGETQYF
TRBV5-1	TRBJ2-7	TRBD1	few	TGCGCCAGCAGCCTCCGGGACAGTGTAGGGTGGGAGCAGTACTTC	CASSLRDSVGWEQYF
TRBV7-9	TRBJ2-7	.	many	TGTGCCAGCAGCTTAGGGCAGGACTCCTACGAGCAGTACTTC	CASSLGQDSYEQYF
TRBV6-6	TRBJ1-2	.	few	TGTGCCAGCAGTTACTCGTCGACAGCGGATGGCTACACCTTC	CASSYSSTADGYTF
TRBV29-1	TRBJ1-5	.	.	TGCAGCGTTGTTGAACAGAGCAATCAGCCCCAGCATTTT	CSVVEQSNQPQHF
TRBV7-3	TRBJ2-1	.	.	TGTGCCAGCAGCTCGAGGGGCCGAGCCAATGAGCAGTTCTTC	CASSSRGRANEQFF
TRBV20-1	TRBJ2-6	.	.	TGCAGTGCTAGTAAGGCCGGGAGCTCTGGGACCAACGTCCTGACTTTC	CSASKAGSSGTNVLTF
TRBV20-1	TRBJ2-1	TRBD2	.	TGCAGTGCTAGAGATGCAAGCGGGGTCTACAATGAGCAGTTCTTC	CSARDASGVYNEQFF
TRBV7-6	TRBJ2-3	.	few	TGTGCCAGCAGCTTAGCGCTACGGAGACCGAGCACAGATACGCAGTATTTT	CASSLALRRPSTDTQYF
TRBV20-1	TRBJ2-4	TRBD1	.	TGCAGTGCTAGAGTGTTCGGGACAGCCTACCGGGGTCAGTACTTC	CSARVFGTAYRGQYF
TRBV6-6	TRBJ1-5	.	.	TGTGCCAGCAGTTCCGGGCCTAGCAATCAGCCCCAGCATTTT	CASSSGPSNQPQHF
TRBV7-2	TRBJ2-3	.	.	TGTGCCAACAGTAGAAACAGGGAAGACTACGAGCAGTATTTT	CANSRNREDYEQYF
TRBV7-2	TRBJ1-1	.	.	TGTGCCAGCAGCTTAGGAGGGGAGGGTGAAGCTTTCTTT	CASSLGGEGEAFF
TRBV20-1	TRBJ1-6	.	.	TGCAGTGCTAGAGATTTAAAGGATTCTTATAATTCACCCCTCCACTTT	CSARDLKDSYNSPLHF
TRBV20-1	TRBJ2-3	.	.	TGCAGTGCTAGGAGGGGGACAGATACGCAGTATTTT	CSARRGTDTQYF
TRBV5-1	TRBJ2-3	.	few	TGCGCCAGCAGCTTGGCCAATGAGGGCCCGAAGAAGTATTTT	CASSLANEGPKKYF
TRBV4-2	TRBJ1-4	TRBD1	.	TGTGCCAGCAGCCAAGTAGCTAGCGGGACAGGGTTTAACGAAAAACTGTTTTTT	CASSQVASGTGFNEKLFF
TRBV7-9	TRBJ1-2	.	.	TGTGCCAGCAGCTTAGTTAGGAGTAATGGCTACACCTTC	CASSLVRSNGYTF
TRBV20-1	TRBJ2-5	TRBD2	.	TGCAGTGCTAGAGCCCTAGCGGGGAAATACAATGAGCAGTACTTC	CSARALAGKYNEQYF
TRBV6-1	TRBJ2-4	.	.	TGTGCCAGCAGTGCCTGGGGGAGAGGACTAAAAAACATTCAGTACTTC	CASSAWGRGLKNIQYF
TRBV21-1	TRBJ1-5	.	.	TGTGCCAGCAGCCAAAGGCCGGGACAGAATAGCAATCAGCCCCAGCATTTT	CASSQRPGQNSNQPQHF
TRBV3-1	TRBJ2-5	.	.	TGTGCCAGCAGCCAAGATGTCCATGGCTGGAAAAAAGAGACCCAGTACTTC	CASSQDVHGWKKETQYF
TRBV2	TRBJ1-4	TRBD1	.	TGTGCCAGCAGAGAAGGGACAGTCGGGAAACTGTTTTTT	CASREGTVGKLFF
TRBV20-1	TRBJ2-3	TRBD2	.	TGCAGTACTAGGGACTCGTGGCGGGGGGGCTTAGTTACGCAGTATTTT	CSTRDSWRGGLVTQYF
TRBV7-3	TRBJ2-1	TRBD2	few	TGTGCCAGCAGCATTACTAGCGGGAGAAGTAATGAGCAGTTCTTC	CASSITSGRSNEQFF
TRBV12-3/TRBV12-4	TRBJ1-4	.	.	TGTGCCAGCAGTTCCCGGGGCACTAATGAAAAACCGTTTTTT	CASSSRGTNEKPFF
TRBV3-1	TRBJ2-4	.	.	TGTGCCAGCAGCCATCGGAGGGCCAAAAACATTCAGTACTTC	CASSHRRAKNIQYF
TRBV18	TRBJ2-7	.	few	TGTGCCAGCTCAGCCCGACAAGACTACGAGCAGTACTTC	CASSARQDYEQYF
TRBV9	TRBJ1-2	.	.	TGTGCCAGCAGCGTTTACTTAAGGGAAAACTATGGCTACACCTTC	CASSVYLRENYGYTF
TRBV28	TRBJ2-7	TRBD2	few	TGTGCCAGCAGTCGACTAGCGGGATCATACGAGCAGTACTTC	CASSRLAGSYEQYF
TRBV3-1	TRBJ1-2	TRBD1	.	TGTGCCAGCAGCCAAGGCTGGGACAGCCCCGCTTACTATGGCTACACCTTC	CASSQGWDSPAYYGYTF